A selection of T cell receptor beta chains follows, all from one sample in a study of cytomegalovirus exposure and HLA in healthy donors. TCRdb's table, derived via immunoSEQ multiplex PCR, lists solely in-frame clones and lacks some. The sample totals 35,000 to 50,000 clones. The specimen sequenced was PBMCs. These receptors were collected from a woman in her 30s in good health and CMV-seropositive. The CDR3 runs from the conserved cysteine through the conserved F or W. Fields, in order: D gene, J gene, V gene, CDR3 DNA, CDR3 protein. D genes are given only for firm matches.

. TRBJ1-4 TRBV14 TGTGCCAGCAGCCAACTCCTCAAGAATGTCCCGAGGAGAACTAATGAAAAACTGTTTTTT CASSQLLKNVPRRTNEKLFF
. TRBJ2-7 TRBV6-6 TGTGCCAGCAGGCCAACAGGATCCTACGAGCAGTACTTC CASRPTGSYEQYF
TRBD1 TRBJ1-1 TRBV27 TGTGCCAGCAGTCCAGGGACAGGTTTGGCTTTCTTT CASSPGTGLAFF
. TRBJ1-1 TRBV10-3 TGTGCCATCGGGTCGCGGTCGGATGAAGCTTTCTTT CAIGSRSDEAFF
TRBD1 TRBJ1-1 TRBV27 TGTGCCAGCAGGAAAACAGGGGCCCTAACTGAAGCTTTCTTT CASRKTGALTEAFF
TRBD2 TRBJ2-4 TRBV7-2 TGTGCCAGCAGCTTAGAATCAATTGTGGCGGGGGGCCCTATTCAGTACTTC CASSLESIVAGGPIQYF
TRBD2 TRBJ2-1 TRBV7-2 TGTGCCAGCAGCTTAGGGCGCCTAGCGGGGACCTTATACAATGAGCAGTTCTTC CASSLGRLAGTLYNEQFF
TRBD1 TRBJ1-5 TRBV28 TGTGCCAGCAGGGTTACAGGGGGGGGTAACAATCAGCCCCAGCATTTT CASRVTGGGNNQPQHF
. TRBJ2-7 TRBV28 TGTGCCAGCAGTCCACAGGGTCTATACGAGCAGTACTTC CASSPQGLYEQYF
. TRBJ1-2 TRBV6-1 TGTGCCAGCAGCAACGGGTATGGCTACACCTTC CASSNGYGYTF
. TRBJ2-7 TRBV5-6 TGTGCCAGCACCCAATTGACCCTCCAGGGCGAGCAGTACTTC CASTQLTLQGEQYF
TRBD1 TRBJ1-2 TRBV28 TGTGCCAGCCACAACGACGACAGGGATCACTATGGCTACACCTTC CASHNDDRDHYGYTF
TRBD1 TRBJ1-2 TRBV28 TGTGCCAGCTCTATCCCCGGGGGGGACAGCTATGGCTACACCTTC CASSIPGGDSYGYTF
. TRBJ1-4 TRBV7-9 TGTGCCAGCAGCTTAGCCGCAAGAGCTAATGAAAAACTGTTTTTT CASSLAARANEKLFF
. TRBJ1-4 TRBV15 TGTGCCACCAGCCCACCTCACGGTGAAAAACTGTTTTTT CATSPPHGEKLFF
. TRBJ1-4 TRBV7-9 TGTGCCAGCAGCTTAATGGGGCAAACTAATGAAAAACTGTTTTTT CASSLMGQTNEKLFF
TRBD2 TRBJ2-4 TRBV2 TGTGCCAGCAGTGAAGACGAAGGGAGGGACATTCAGTACTTC CASSEDEGRDIQYF